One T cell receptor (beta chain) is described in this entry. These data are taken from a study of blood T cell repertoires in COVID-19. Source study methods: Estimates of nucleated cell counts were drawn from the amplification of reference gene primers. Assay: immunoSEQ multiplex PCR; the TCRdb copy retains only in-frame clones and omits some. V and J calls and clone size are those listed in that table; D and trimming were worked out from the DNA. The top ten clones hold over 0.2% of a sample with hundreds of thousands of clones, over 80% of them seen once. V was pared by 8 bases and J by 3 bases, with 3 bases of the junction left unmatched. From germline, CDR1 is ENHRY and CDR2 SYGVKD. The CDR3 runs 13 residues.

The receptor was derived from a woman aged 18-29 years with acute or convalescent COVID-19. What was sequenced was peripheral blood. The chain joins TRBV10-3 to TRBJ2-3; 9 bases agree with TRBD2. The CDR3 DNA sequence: TGTGCCATCGGTAGCGGGGGAACAGATACGCAGTATTTT. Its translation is CAIGSGGTDTQYF.